This T cell receptor beta chain was retrieved from a study of technical replicates of blood from a few donors. The repertoire was sequenced with immunoSEQ multiplex PCR; TCRdb's copy has only in-frame clones and lacks some. In the table there are roughly 80,000 clones, around 94% of which are singletons. This CDR3 spans 14 amino acids. V lost 4 bases to trimming and J lost 10 bases; unmatched junction nucleotides: 3. Per germline, CDR1 LGHNA and CDR2 YNFKEQ. The chain is built from TRBV4-2 and TRBJ2-1, with 14 bases lining up with TRBD2. The TCR comes from a human donor in good health. The specimen sequenced was T cells isolated from PBMCs. The CDR3 here is CASSRGLAGEEQFF. The CDR3 DNA follows: TGTGCCAGCAGCCGGGGACTAGCGGGAGAGGAGCAGTTCTTC.